Presented here are 31 T cell receptor beta chains from one specimen sequenced in a study of T-cell reconstitution after alpha-beta-depleted transplantation in children. This sample's TCRbeta library carried unique molecular identifier barcodes. TCRdb re-called the PCR reads through MiXCR, storing one row per CDR3 protein. The profile shows fewer than 700,000 distinct CDR3 sequences, 10% to 15% of them singletons. The sequenced sample was PBMCs, mostly from graft donor cells, obtained 360 days after TCRalphabeta/CD19-depleted stem cell transplant. The source of these receptors is a male patient between 5 and 17 years old who had a stem cell transplant for acute myeloid leukemia, so the T cells may come from the graft donor.

This clonotype occurred a few times. This chain uses TRBV5-1 with TRBJ2-1, with TRBD2 as a possible D gene (6 bases). CDR1 is SGHRS and CDR2 is YFSETQ in the germline V gene. Trimming removed 8 bases from V and 6 bases from J, with 15 bases in between. The CDR3 loop spans 13 amino acids. CDR3 in amino acids: CASSGLRVNEQFF. Written as DNA, the CDR3 is TGCGCCAGTTCGGGACTCCGGGTCAATGAGCAGTTCTTC.

This clonotype was counted between two and nine times. The rearrangement joins TRBV29-1 to TRBJ2-6, with TRBD2 as a possible D gene (7 bases). V was pared by 2 bases and J by 2 bases, with 10 bases between. The CDR3 length is 15 residues. CDR1 SQVTM and CDR2 ANQGSEA come from the germline V gene. The CDR3: CSVERGGAGANVLTF. The CDR3, as DNA: TGCAGCGTTGAAAGGGGGGGGGCTGGGGCCAACGTCCTGACTTTC.

The CDR3 sequence is CASSSGGTRYTF. The CDR3 nucleotides are TGTGCCAGCAGCTCCGGGGGAACGCGCTACACCTTC. The chain recombines TRBV5-4 with TRBJ1-2; D perhaps matches TRBD1 (5 bases). The CDR3 is 12 residues long. Trimming took 3 bases from V and 9 from J, leaving 12 bases between them. Germline V CDR1 and CDR2: SGHNT, YYREEE (reference sequence).

This clonotype has a count of ten or more. V and J are TRBV20-1 and TRBJ2-3, with D possibly matching TRBD2 (6 bases). The ends were cut back, 1 base at V and 11 bases at J, with 13 bases in the middle. The CDR3 length is 12 residues. CDR1 and CDR2 (germline): DFQATT, SNEGSKA (reference sequence). The CDR3 region is CSARGGLGGQYF. The CDR3 nucleotides read TGCAGTGCTAGAGGGGGACTGGGAGGGCAGTATTTT.

Only a few counts were recorded for this clonotype. V usage is TRBV6-2 or TRBV6-3 and J usage is TRBJ2-7; D is unclear. This CDR3 is 16 amino acids long. Trimming took off 2 bases at V and 3 bases at J, with 17 bases between the two ends. The germline V gene encodes CDR1 MNHEY and CDR2 SVGEGT. Written as DNA, the CDR3 is TGTGCCAGCAGTTACAACCGAGAGCGTCCCGTCTACGAGCAGTACTTC. It is translated as CASSYNRERPVYEQYF.

This clonotype was observed a handful of times. The rearrangement links TRBV7-9 to TRBJ2-7; possibly TRBD1 or TRBD2 for D (6 bases each). With 5 bases removed from V and 4 bases from J, the gap between germline ends came to 15 bases. CDR3 length: 14 residues. Germline CDR1 and CDR2: SEHNR and FQNEAQ (reference sequence). The CDR3 DNA sequence: TGTGCCAGCAGCCCTTTTCAGGGGAGGTACGAGCAGTACTTC. Protein product: CASSPFQGRYEQYF.

The chain employs TRBV20-1 and TRBJ2-3; TRBD1 is a possible D gene (6 bases). V lost 2 bases to trimming and J lost 2 bases, with 14 bases between them. The CDR3 extends over 15 amino acids. Germline V gene lookup returns CDR1 DFQATT and CDR2 SNEGSKA (reference sequence). This CDR3 reads CSARLTGRYTDTQYF. The CDR3 coding sequence is TGCAGTGCTAGACTAACAGGGAGATACACAGATACGCAGTATTTT.

The chain has TRBV4-3 and TRBJ2-3; unclear D gene. The germline V gene has CDR1 LGHNA and CDR2 YSLEER. V lost 1 base to trimming and J lost 2 bases, with 7 bases between them. The CDR3 totals 14 residues. The chain's CDR3 is CASSQGQLTDTQYF. The CDR3 DNA reads as TGCGCCAGCAGCCAAGGCCAGCTCACAGATACGCAGTATTTT.

This clonotype showed up many times. The rearrangement uses TRBV12-3 or TRBV12-4 and TRBJ2-5; D not certain. This CDR3 is built from 12 residues. The V gene lost 5 bases and the J gene lost 3 bases, with 7 bases spanning the gap. This chain's CDR3 is CASSTVEETQYF. For the CDR3, the DNA is TGTGCCAGCAGTACAGTGGAAGAGACCCAGTACTTC.

The chain recombines TRBV11-2 with TRBJ2-5; 13 nucleotides agree with TRBD2. Germline values: CDR1 SGHAT, CDR2 FQNNGV. V shed 5 bases and J 1 base; nucleotides not matched to a gene: 7. The CDR3 loop spans 17 amino acids. The CDR3 nucleotides are TGTGCCAGCAGCGCCGGACTAGCGGGAGTAGGCCAAGAGACCCAGTACTTC. This gives the protein CASSAGLAGVGQETQYF.

This clonotype was observed a few times. The chain has TRBV20-1 and TRBJ2-7; 11 bases agree with TRBD2. Germline CDR1 and CDR2: DFQATT and SNEGSKA (reference sequence). V gave up 6 bases and J gave up 1 base; unmatched junction bases: 11. This CDR3 is 16 amino acids long. This CDR3 reads CSASLAGGRMSYEQYF. The CDR3 nucleotides are TGCAGTGCCAGTTTAGCGGGAGGGAGAATGTCCTACGAGCAGTACTTC.

The chain combines TRBV27 with TRBJ2-1; D possibly corresponds to TRBD1 (7 bases). The CDR3 runs to 17 residues. V lost 5 bases, J lost 0 bases, and 17 bases lay in between. Germline CDR1 and CDR2: MNHEY and SMNVEV (reference sequence). DNA for the CDR3: TGTGCCAGCAGTGGAGTAGCAGGGGGGAGCTCCTACAATGAGCAGTTCTTC. Translating it yields CASSGVAGGSSYNEQFF.

This chain links TRBV29-1 with TRBJ1-1; D gene unclear. CDR3 length equals 12 residues. Germline V gene lookup returns CDR1 SQVTM and CDR2 ANQGSEA. Trimming removed 8 bases at V and 6 bases at J, with 16 bases between. The chain's CDR3 is CSTLFLDAEAFF. The CDR3 DNA reads TGCAGCACCTTATTCCTGGACGCTGAAGCTTTCTTT.

The DNA for the CDR3 is TGTGCCAGCAGCCCTCGTCCGGGACTAGCGGGAGGAGAGCAGTTCTTC. It encodes CASSPRPGLAGGEQFF. The rearrangement links TRBV28 to TRBJ2-1; 15 positions agree with TRBD2. Germline loops: CDR1 MDHEN, CDR2 SYDVKM. CDR3 length: 16 amino acids. J lost 10 bases, V lost 6 bases, and 10 bases had no gene match.

The chain combines TRBV29-1 with TRBJ2-7; 8 positions agree with TRBD2. The CDR3 extends over 12 amino acids. Trimming took 7 bases from V and 3 from J; bases not matched to a gene: 5. CDR1 SQVTM and CDR2 ANQGSEA come from the germline V gene. CDR3 region: CSAGLADYEQYF. Here the CDR3 DNA reads TGCAGCGCCGGACTAGCTGACTACGAGCAGTACTTC.

Ten or more counts support this clonotype. V usage is TRBV7-2 and J usage is TRBJ2-7; the D call may be TRBD1 or TRBD2 (6 bases each). Trimming left V 8 bases short and J 0 bases short, with 11 bases between. The V gene's germline CDR1 is SGHTA and CDR2 FQGNSA. This CDR3 has 13 residues. The CDR3 DNA is TGTGCCAGCCGGAGGGGGAGCTCCTACGAGCAGTACTTC. Translation gives CASRRGSSYEQYF.

This sequence joins TRBV12-3 or TRBV12-4 and TRBJ2-6, with a weak D call TRBD1 (6 bases). V shed 4 bases and J shed 2 bases, with 6 bases lying between them. The CDR3 contains 14 residues. The DNA for the CDR3 is TGTGCCAGCAGTTACAGGGCTGGGGCCAACGTCCTGACTTTC. This gives the protein CASSYRAGANVLTF.

This sequence joins TRBV28 and TRBJ1-3, with D possibly TRBD1 on 5 matching bases. Trimming took 8 bases from V and 2 from J, leaving 16 bases between them. Per germline, CDR1 MDHEN and CDR2 SYDVKM. The CDR3 spans 15 residues. The CDR3 here is CASGPGLLTGNTIYF. CDR3 in DNA: TGTGCCAGCGGACCGGGACTCCTAACTGGAAACACCATATATTTT. The full variable domain, with the rest looked up from reference TRBV28 and TRBJ1-3, is DVKVTQSSRYLVKRTGEKVFLECVQDMDHENMFWYRQDPGLGLRLIYFSYDVKMKEKGDIPEGYSVSREKKERFSLILESASTNQTSMYLCASGPGLLTGNTIYFGEGSWLTVV.

This clonotype occurred many times. The chain carries TRBV2 and TRBJ2-1, with 7 bases aligning to TRBD2. Per germline, CDR1 SNHLY and CDR2 FYNNEI. With 7 bases clipped from V and 3 bases from J, the junction kept 9 bases outside the gene matches. The CDR3 is made up of 15 amino acids. CDR3 DNA sequence: TGTGCCAGCAATATTATAGCGGGTGACTACAATGAGCAGTTCTTC. Protein product: CASNIIAGDYNEQFF. Full variable domain (outside the CDR3, taken from reference TRBV2 and TRBJ2-1): EPEVTQTPSHQVTQMGQEVILRCVPISNHLYFYWYRQILGQKVEFLVSFYNNEISEKSEIFDDQFSVERPDGSNFTLKIRSTKLEDSAMYFCASNIIAGDYNEQFFGPGTRLTVL.

This chain joins TRBV20-1 and TRBJ2-1; D gene unclear. Germline CDR1 and CDR2: DFQATT and SNEGSKA (reference sequence). The CDR3 is 11 amino acids. V was clipped by 8 bases and J by 2 bases, with 7 bases between them. CDR3 nucleotides: TGCAGTAGCTCCCCCTACAATGAGCAGTTCTTC. This sequence encodes CSSSPYNEQFF.

This chain connects TRBV28 to TRBJ2-1, with D maybe TRBD2 (6 bases). The V gene lost 3 bases and the J gene lost 2 bases, with 14 bases spanning the gap. Germline V gene lookup returns CDR1 MDHEN and CDR2 SYDVKM. The CDR3 loop spans 16 amino acids. The CDR3: CASSLVVRGTYNEQFF. CDR3 coding DNA: TGTGCCAGCAGTTTGGTGGTGCGGGGTACCTACAATGAGCAGTTCTTC.

This clonotype appeared many times. DNA for the CDR3: TGCAGTGCTAGAGGTTTACAGGCGACCTACGAGCAGTACTTC. This encodes CSARGLQATYEQYF. V usage is TRBV20-1 and J usage is TRBJ2-7; D might be TRBD1 (5 bases). Germline-derived CDR1 and CDR2 are DFQATT and SNEGSKA (reference sequence). The CDR3 is 14 residues long. Trimming pared 1 base from V and 2 bases from J, leaving 12 bases between.

This clonotype was observed at least ten times. The rearrangement uses TRBV12-3 or TRBV12-4 and TRBJ1-3, with a weak D call TRBD1 (5 bases). This CDR3 has 13 amino acids. Trimming left V 4 bases short and J 2 bases short, with 6 bases between. The CDR3 bases are TGTGCCAGCAGTTGGGGGACTGGAAACACCATATATTTT. This translates into CASSWGTGNTIYF.

This clonotype has a count of ten or more. This chain joins TRBV6-5 and TRBJ2-1; 8 bases map to TRBD2. The trim removed 4 bases at V and 6 bases at J, leaving 8 bases unmatched. The CDR3 loop spans 15 amino acids. Per the germline V gene, CDR1 is MNHEY and CDR2 is SVGAGI. CDR3 in DNA: TGTGCCAGCAGTTTGCCAGGGACTAGTGCCAATGAGCAGTTCTTC. Amino acid sequence: CASSLPGTSANEQFF.

This clonotype was picked up a small number of times. The V call is TRBV6-1, the J call TRBJ2-7; 10 bases fit TRBD2. Trimming took 8 bases from V and 3 from J; bases not matched to a gene: 7. This CDR3 has 14 residues. Germline lookup yields CDR1 MNHNS and CDR2 SASEGT. CDR3 loop: CASWSLAGVYEQYF. In DNA form, the CDR3 reads TGTGCCAGCTGGTCTCTAGCGGGGGTCTACGAGCAGTACTTC.

The chain links TRBV5-6 to TRBJ2-1; either TRBD1 or TRBD2 may fit D (5 bases each). CDR1 and CDR2 from the germline V gene are SGHDT and YYEEEE. The CDR3 loop spans 13 amino acids. The V and J ends lost 1 base and 15 bases respectively, with 17 bases between them. In nucleotides, the CDR3 is TGTGCCAGCAGCTTGATCTTGGGGACCAAATGGTTCTTC. Its protein is CASSLILGTKWFF.

V and J are TRBV11-3 and TRBJ2-1; 9 bases are shared with TRBD1. The CDR3 runs to 17 residues. V dropped 5 bases and J dropped 3; count of bases not matched to a gene: 11. Germline lookup yields CDR1 SGHNT and CDR2 YENEEA. The CDR3 here is CASSLRTGELGYNEQFF. CDR3 coding DNA: TGTGCCAGCAGCCTCAGGACAGGGGAGTTAGGCTACAATGAGCAGTTCTTC.

This clonotype has a handful of counts. This rearrangement joins TRBV4-3 to TRBJ2-5; 8 bases align to TRBD2. The CDR3 is made up of 17 amino acids. The V and J ends lost 0 bases and 4 bases, in that order; junction bases with no gene match: 10. Germline-derived CDR1 and CDR2 are LGHNA and YSLEER. In DNA form, the CDR3 reads TGCGCCAGCAGCCAAGAGTCCGGACTAGCCTGGGGAGAGACCCAGTACTTC. Translation: CASSQESGLAWGETQYF.

In this sample, this clonotype turned up many times. This chain uses TRBV7-2 with TRBJ2-1; tentatively, D is TRBD2 (6 bases). Trimming removed 0 bases at V and 13 bases at J, with 13 bases between. Germline V CDR1 and CDR2: SGHTA, FQGNSA. The CDR3 loop spans 13 amino acids. The CDR3 DNA sequence: TGTGCCAGCAGCTTAGCCGGACTAAATTCTCAGTTCTTC. Its protein is CASSLAGLNSQFF.

The chain joins TRBV20-1 to TRBJ2-5; TRBD1 matches 9 bases. The CDR3 sequence is 14 residues long. CDR1 is DFQATT, CDR2 SNEGSKA, per germline (reference sequence). J gave up 4 bases and V 2 bases, and 5 bases lay outside the gene matches. The CDR3 nucleotides are TGCAGTGCTAGAAAGACAGGGGGTCGAGAGACCCAGTACTTC. Its translation: CSARKTGGRETQYF.

There are many counts of this clonotype. The chain employs TRBV4-3 and TRBJ2-5; TRBD2 matches at 8 bases. This CDR3 has 14 residues. Looked up from germline, CDR1 is LGHNA and CDR2 is YSLEER. The trim removed 4 bases at V and 5 bases at J, leaving 6 bases unmatched. The CDR3 region has the DNA TGCGCCAGCAGCCCGGGAGGGCTAGTGGAGACCCAGTACTTC. Protein: CASSPGGLVETQYF.